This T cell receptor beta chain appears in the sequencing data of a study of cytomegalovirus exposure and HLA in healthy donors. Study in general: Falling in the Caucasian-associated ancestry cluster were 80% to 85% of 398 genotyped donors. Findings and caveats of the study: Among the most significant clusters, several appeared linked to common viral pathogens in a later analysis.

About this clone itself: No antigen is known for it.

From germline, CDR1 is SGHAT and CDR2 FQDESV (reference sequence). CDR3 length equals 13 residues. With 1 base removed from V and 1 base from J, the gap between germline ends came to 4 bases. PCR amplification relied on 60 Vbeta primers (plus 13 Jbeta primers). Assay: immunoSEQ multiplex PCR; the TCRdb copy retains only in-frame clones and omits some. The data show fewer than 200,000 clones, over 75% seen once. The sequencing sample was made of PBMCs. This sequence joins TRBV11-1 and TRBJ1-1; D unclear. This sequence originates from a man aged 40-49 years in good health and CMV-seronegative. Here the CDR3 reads CASSLERNTEAFF. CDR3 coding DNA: TGTGCCAGCAGCTTAGAGAGGAACACTGAAGCTTTCTTT.